This is a list of T cell receptor beta chains from one sample in a study of blood T cell repertoires in COVID-19. Assay: immunoSEQ multiplex PCR; the TCRdb copy retains only in-frame clones and omits some. This sample carries under 250,000 clones, roughly 90% of them seen once, and the ten largest clones take roughly 2.5%. The source material was peripheral blood. The receptors were sampled from a woman aged 55-70 years with acute or convalescent COVID-19. Both conserved end residues are part of each CDR3.

v_call	j_call	cdr3_aa
TRBV6-5	TRBJ1-1	CATALVSGTEAFF
TRBV13	TRBJ1-3	CASSLDLGGFGGNTIYF
TRBV18	TRBJ2-3	CASSPGLATDTQYF
TRBV9	TRBJ1-5	CASSATGAGSQPQHF
TRBV2	TRBJ1-2	CASRRARSGYGYTF
TRBV2	TRBJ1-5	CASRDFYSNQPQHF
TRBV19	TRBJ1-2	CASSMRQGNYGYTF
TRBV6-5	TRBJ2-1	CASSYRGQGYNEQFF
TRBV7-2	TRBJ2-3	CASSRDRADTQYF
TRBV18	TRBJ2-3	CASSNKDSISTDTQYF
TRBV6-5	TRBJ1-5	CASSSDRGLNQPQHF
TRBV29-1	TRBJ2-2	CSVGQTNTGELFF
TRBV7-2	TRBJ1-3	CASSLGTGFTTGNTIYF
TRBV6-6	TRBJ1-5	CASIYSGQGGQPQHF
TRBV5-1	TRBJ2-2	CASSSRLASPGELFF
TRBV19	TRBJ1-2	CASSAGDRINYGYTF
TRBV2	TRBJ1-1	CASSGQINTEAFF
TRBV11-2	TRBJ2-7	CASSPLGQGSYEQYF
TRBV6-2/TRBV6-3	TRBJ1-3	CASSYGRGSGNTIYF
TRBV4-3	TRBJ2-2	CASSHTVINGELFF
TRBV19	TRBJ1-1	CASSMGGNRVRNTEAFF
TRBV27	TRBJ2-1	CASRVRSSYNEQFF
TRBV4-1	TRBJ1-5	CASSQNTANGQPQHF
TRBV7-2	TRBJ2-2	CASSLRAGGTTGELFF
TRBV7-2	TRBJ1-2	CASSLERGRVGYGYTF
TRBV5-1	TRBJ2-3	CASSLTAGGASTDTQYF
TRBV2	TRBJ1-1	CASSVNRAEAFF
TRBV30	TRBJ2-6	CAWGTGAGANVLTF
TRBV25-1	TRBJ2-2	CASSADRGNTGELFF
TRBV4-2	TRBJ1-1	CASSTPRGQGALNTEAFF
TRBV3-1/TRBV3-2	TRBJ1-2	CASSPEAYYGYTF
TRBV5-5	TRBJ2-7	CASSLAGGQSYEQYF
TRBV28	TRBJ2-1	CASSSGLGEQFF
TRBV30	TRBJ1-2	CAWRRDYGYTF